This section outlines one T cell receptor beta chain sequence together with its context. Its antigen is as yet unknown. This record comes from a study of a mutant IDH1 vaccine in newly diagnosed glioma. At the level of the study: Vaccination began 4-6 weeks post radiotherapy alone, or with temozolomide cycles. Radiotherapy, temozolomide, or both had been given previously, and both were given to most.

Measured with immunoSEQ multiplex PCR; TCRdb has only the in-frame clones, and not every one. The repertoire holds 55,000 to 70,000 clones, approximately 90% seen once, with 1.5% to 2.5% in the top ten. Time point reported: week 11, during vaccination. With topical imiquimod, each dose of the vaccine consisted of 300 ug of mutant IDH1 20-mer peptide. With 0 bases removed from V and 5 bases from J, the gap between germline ends came to 16 bases. This CDR3 has 16 residues. Sample: PBMCs, taken from a glioma patient whose treatment included an IDH1 peptide vaccine. This chain uses TRBV23-1 with TRBJ2-5; no clear D gene. TRBV23-1 is annotated as an ORF whose role is uncertain. This sequence originates from a man aged 35 to 55 with glioma. The CDR3 loop reads CASSQSGRKNGETQYF. The CDR3 nucleotides read TGCGCCAGCAGTCAATCGGGTCGGAAAAATGGGGAGACCCAGTACTTC.